The T cell receptor (beta chain) under discussion was sequenced for a study of identical twins. Study findings and constraints: Beta out-of-frame sequences showed weaker excess sharing between twins. For out-of-frame alpha sequences shared by twins, low generation probability was in excess. Conclusions leaned on cross-sectional statistical analysis and did not track the same donors over time.

Many counts were recorded for this clonotype. As yet, its antigen is unknown. Template switching added a universal primer site; cDNA carried unique molecular identifiers. TCRdb ran MiXCR on the 5' RACE reads and lists one entry per CDR3 protein. In the table there are some 97,000 distinct CDR3 sequences, about 5.6% of which are singletons. The CDR3 spans 14 residues. The germline gives CDR1 SQVTM, CDR2 ANQGSEA. The V segment lost 4 bases and the J segment 5 bases; nucleotides outside the gene matches: 5. This receptor was identified in a woman in her fifties or sixties in good health. The V call is TRBV29-1, the J call TRBJ1-5, with TRBD1 matching 10 bases. The sample was memory T cells sorted from blood. The CDR3 nucleotides are TGCAGCGTTGCCATGGGACAGGGGCATCAGCCCCAGCATTTT. Its translation is CSVAMGQGHQPQHF.